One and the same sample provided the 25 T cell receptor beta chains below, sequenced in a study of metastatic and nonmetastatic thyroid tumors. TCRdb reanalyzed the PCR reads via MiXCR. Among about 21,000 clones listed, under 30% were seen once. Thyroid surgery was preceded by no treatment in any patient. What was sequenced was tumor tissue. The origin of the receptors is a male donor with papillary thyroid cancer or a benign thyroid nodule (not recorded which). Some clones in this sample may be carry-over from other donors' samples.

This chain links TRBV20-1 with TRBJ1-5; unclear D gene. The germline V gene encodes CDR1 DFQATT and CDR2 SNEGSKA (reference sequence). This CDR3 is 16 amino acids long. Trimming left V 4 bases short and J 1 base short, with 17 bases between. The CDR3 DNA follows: TGCAGTGCTAAAGACACCGGGGAGGTGAGCAATCAGCCCCAGCATTTT. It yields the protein CSAKDTGEVSNQPQHF.

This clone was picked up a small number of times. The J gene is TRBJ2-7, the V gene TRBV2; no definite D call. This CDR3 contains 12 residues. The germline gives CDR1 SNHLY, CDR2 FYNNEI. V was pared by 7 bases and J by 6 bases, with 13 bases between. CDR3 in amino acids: CASTPLQCEQYF. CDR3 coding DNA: TGTGCCAGCACCCCTCTACAATGCGAGCAGTACTTC.

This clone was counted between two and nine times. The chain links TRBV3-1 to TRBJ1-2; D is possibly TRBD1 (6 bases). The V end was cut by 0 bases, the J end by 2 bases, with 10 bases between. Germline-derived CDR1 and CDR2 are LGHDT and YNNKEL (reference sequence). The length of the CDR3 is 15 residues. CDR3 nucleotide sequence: TGTGCCAGCAGCCAAGATACCCAGGGGAACTATGGCTACACCTTC. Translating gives CASSQDTQGNYGYTF. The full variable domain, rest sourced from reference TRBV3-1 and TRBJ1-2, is DTAVSQTPKYLVTQMGNDKSIKCEQNLGHDTMYWYKQDSKKFLKIMFSYNNKELIINETVPNRFSPKSPDKAHLNLHINSLELGDSAVYFCASSQDTQGNYGYTFGSGTRLTVV.

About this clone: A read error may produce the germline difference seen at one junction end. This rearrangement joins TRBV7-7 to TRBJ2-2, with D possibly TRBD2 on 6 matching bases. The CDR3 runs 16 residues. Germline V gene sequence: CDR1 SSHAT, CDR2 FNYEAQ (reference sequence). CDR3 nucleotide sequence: TGTGCTAGCACCGAAGGCGGGGACTTCTCCACCGGGGAGCTGTTTTTT. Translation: CASTEGGDFSTGELFF.

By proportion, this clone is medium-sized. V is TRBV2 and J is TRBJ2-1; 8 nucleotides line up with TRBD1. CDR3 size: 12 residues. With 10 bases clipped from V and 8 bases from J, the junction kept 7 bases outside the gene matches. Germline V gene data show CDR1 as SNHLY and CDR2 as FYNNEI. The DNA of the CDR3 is TGTGCCACCTCGACAGGGGAGGATGAGCAGTTCTTC. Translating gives CATSTGEDEQFF.

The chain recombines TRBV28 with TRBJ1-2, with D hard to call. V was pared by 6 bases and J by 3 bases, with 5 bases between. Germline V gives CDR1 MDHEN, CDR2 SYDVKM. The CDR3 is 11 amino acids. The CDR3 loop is CASSRYYGYTF. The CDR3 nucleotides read TGTGCCAGCAGCCGATACTATGGCTACACCTTC.

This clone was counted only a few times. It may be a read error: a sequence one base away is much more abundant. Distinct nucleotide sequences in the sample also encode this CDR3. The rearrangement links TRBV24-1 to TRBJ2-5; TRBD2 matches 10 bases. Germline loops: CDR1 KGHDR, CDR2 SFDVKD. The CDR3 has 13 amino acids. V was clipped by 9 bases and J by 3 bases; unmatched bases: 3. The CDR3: CATELAGEETQYF. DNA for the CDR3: TGTGCCACCGAGCTAGCGGGAGAAGAGACCCAGTACTTC.

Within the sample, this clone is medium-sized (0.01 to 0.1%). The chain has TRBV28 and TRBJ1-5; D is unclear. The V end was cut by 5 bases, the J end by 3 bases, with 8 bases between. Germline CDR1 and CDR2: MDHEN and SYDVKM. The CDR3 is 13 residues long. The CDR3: CASSGDFNQPQHF. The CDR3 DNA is TGTGCCAGCAGTGGGGATTTCAATCAGCCCCAGCATTTT.

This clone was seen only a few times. CDR3 sequence reads: CAISERASGNLELFF. In nucleotides, the CDR3 is TGTGCCATCAGTGAGCGGGCTAGCGGAAACTTGGAGCTGTTTTTT. The chain joins TRBV10-3 to TRBJ2-2, with TRBD2 matching over 7 bases. Germline-derived CDR1 and CDR2 are ENHRY and SYGVKD. V gave up 2 bases and J gave up 10 bases; unmatched junction bases: 10. This CDR3 is built from 15 residues.

The DNA of the CDR3 is TGTGCCAGCAGTGAAACAGGGGGCGGTACTGGCTACACCTTC. It specifies CASSETGGGTGYTF. This chain joins TRBV6-1 and TRBJ1-2, with 9 bases lining up with TRBD1. V shed 2 bases and J 7 bases; nucleotides not matched to a gene: 5. Germline CDR1 MNHNS, CDR2 SASEGT. The CDR3 length is 14 residues.

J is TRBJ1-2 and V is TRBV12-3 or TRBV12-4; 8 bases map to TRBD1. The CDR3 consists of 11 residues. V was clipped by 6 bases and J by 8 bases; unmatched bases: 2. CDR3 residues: CASRDRVGYTF. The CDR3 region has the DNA TGTGCCAGCAGGGACAGGGTCGGCTACACCTTC.

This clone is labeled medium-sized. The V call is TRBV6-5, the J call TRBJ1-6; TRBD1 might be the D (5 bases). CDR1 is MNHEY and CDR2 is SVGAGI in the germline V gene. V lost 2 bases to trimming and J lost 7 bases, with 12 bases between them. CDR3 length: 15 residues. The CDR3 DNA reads TGTGCCAGCAGTTACACTACAGGATCGAATTCACCCCTCCACTTT. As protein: CASSYTTGSNSPLHF.

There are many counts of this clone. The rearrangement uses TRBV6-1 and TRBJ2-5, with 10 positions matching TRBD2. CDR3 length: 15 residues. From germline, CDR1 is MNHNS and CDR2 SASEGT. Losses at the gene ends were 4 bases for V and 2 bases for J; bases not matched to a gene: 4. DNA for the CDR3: TGTGCCAGCAGTGGATTAGCGGGAGGACAAGAGACCCAGTACTTC. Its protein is CASSGLAGGQETQYF.

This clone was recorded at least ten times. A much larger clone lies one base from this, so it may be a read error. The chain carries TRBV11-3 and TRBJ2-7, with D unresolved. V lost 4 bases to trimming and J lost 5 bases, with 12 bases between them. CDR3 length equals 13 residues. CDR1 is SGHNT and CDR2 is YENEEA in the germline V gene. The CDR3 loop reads CASSSALGHEQYF. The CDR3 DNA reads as TGTGCCAGCAGCTCCGCTCTGGGTCACGAGCAGTACTTC.

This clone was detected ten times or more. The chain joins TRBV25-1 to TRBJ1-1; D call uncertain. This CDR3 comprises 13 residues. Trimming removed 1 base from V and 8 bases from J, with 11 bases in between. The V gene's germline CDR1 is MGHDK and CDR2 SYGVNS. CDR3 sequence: CASSESPGEEAFF. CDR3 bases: TGTGCCAGCAGTGAATCCCCAGGAGAGGAAGCTTTCTTT.

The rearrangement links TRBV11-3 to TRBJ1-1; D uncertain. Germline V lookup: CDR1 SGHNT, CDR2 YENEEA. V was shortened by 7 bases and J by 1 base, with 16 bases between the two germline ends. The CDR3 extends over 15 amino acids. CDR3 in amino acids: CASTLYFMENTEAFF. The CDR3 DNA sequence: TGTGCCAGCACCCTATATTTCATGGAGAACACTGAAGCTTTCTTT. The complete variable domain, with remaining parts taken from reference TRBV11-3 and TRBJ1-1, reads EAGVVQSPRYKIIEKKQPVAFWCNPISGHNTLYWYLQNLGQGPELLIRYENEEAVDDSQLPKDRFSAERLKGVDSTLKIQPAELGDSAVYLCASTLYFMENTEAFFGQGTRLTVV.

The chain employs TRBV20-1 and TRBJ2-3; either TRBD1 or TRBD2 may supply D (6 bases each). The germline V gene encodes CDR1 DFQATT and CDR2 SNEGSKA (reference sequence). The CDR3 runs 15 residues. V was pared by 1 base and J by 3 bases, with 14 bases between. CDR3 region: CSARVGASDTDTQYF. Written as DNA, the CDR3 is TGCAGTGCTAGAGTGGGGGCTAGCGATACAGATACGCAGTATTTT.

CDR3 region: CASSFRGASTYNEQFF. The CDR3 region has the DNA TGTGCCAGCAGCTTTCGTGGGGCATCAACCTACAATGAGCAGTTCTTC. The chain couples TRBV11-2 to TRBJ2-1; a weak D match, TRBD1 (5 bases). The germline V gene encodes CDR1 SGHAT and CDR2 FQNNGV. This CDR3 region has 16 residues. Trimming cost V 3 bases and J 2 bases, with 14 bases left between them.

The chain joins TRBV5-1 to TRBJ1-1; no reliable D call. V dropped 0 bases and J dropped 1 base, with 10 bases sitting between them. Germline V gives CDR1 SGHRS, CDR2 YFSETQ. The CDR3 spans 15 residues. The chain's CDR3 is CASSLAFSPNTEAFF. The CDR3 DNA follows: TGCGCCAGCAGCTTGGCCTTCTCTCCGAACACTGAAGCTTTCTTT.

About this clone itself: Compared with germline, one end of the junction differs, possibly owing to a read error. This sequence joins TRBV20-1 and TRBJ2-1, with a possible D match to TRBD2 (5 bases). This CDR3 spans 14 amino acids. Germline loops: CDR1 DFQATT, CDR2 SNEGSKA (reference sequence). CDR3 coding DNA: TGCAGTGTTAGAGATCGGCCCTCTCGGGGTGAGCAGTTCTTC. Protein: CSVRDRPSRGEQFF.

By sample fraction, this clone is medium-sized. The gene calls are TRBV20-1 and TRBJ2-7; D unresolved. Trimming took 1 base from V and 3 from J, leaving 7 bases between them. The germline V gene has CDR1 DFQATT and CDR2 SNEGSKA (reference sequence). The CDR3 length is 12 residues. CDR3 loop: CSARVLFYEQYF. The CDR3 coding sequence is TGCAGTGCTAGAGTTCTTTTCTACGAGCAGTACTTC.

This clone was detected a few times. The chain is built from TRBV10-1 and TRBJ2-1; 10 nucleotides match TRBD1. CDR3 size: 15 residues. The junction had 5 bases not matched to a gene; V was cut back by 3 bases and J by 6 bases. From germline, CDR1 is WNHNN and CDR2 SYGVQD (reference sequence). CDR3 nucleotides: TGCGCCAGCAGTGAACCGGGACAGGGGATCAATGAGCAGTTCTTC. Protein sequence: CASSEPGQGINEQFF.

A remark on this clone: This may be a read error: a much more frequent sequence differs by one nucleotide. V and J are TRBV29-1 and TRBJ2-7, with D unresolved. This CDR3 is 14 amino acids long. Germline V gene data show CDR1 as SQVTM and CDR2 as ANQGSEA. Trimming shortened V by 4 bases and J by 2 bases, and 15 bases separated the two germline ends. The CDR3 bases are TGCAGCGTTGTCATCCAGGTGCCCACCTACGAGCAGTACTTC. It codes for CSVVIQVPTYEQYF.

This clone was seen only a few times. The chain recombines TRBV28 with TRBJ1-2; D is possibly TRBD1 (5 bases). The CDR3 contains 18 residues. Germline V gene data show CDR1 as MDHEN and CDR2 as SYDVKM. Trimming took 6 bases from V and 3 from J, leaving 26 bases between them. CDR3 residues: CASSRVAIQEFHDYGYTF. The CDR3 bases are TGTGCCAGCAGCCGAGTGGCAATACAGGAATTTCATGACTATGGCTACACCTTC.

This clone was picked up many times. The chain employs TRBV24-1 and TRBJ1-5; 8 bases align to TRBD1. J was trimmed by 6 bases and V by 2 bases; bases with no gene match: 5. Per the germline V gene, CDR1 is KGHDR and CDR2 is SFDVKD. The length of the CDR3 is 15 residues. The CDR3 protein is CATSDSGDRSQPQHF. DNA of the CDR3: TGTGCCACCAGTGATTCAGGGGACAGGTCTCAGCCCCAGCATTTT.